The 20 T cell receptor beta chains presented below share a single source sample, sequenced in a study of T cells in Graves' hyperthyroidism and ophthalmopathy (dated by TCRdb to about 2019). The library was made by multiplex PCR. The data were produced on an Illumina HiSeq 2000. The TCR beta CDR3 regions were amplified from the RNA transcripts. The TCR CDR3 was subjected to a first round of RT-PCR using the HTBI primer set and the Qiagen OneStep RT-PCR kit. The public reads were reanalyzed by TCRdb: fastp trimming at Q25, MiXCR alignment, in-frame beta chains only. Records with the same CDR3 protein are collapsed into one entry carrying the most frequent genes and DNA. The sample table holds approximately 150,000 distinct CDR3 sequences, of which over 8% were seen once. The top ten clones comprise around 21% of the sample. The sample taken for sequencing was blood. Receptor source: a woman aged 18-35 years with Graves' hyperthyroidism that later progressed to Graves' ophthalmopathy.

With regard to this clonotype: This may arise from a read error, as a much more abundant clone is one base away. J is TRBJ1-1 and V is TRBV4-2; 9 nucleotides match TRBD1. Trimming cost V 0 bases and J 1 base; bases outside gene matches: 3. CDR1 is LGHNA and CDR2 is YNFKEQ in the germline V gene. CDR3 size: 16 residues. DNA for the CDR3: TGTGCCAGCAGCCAAGAACTGGGACAGGGGAACACTGAAGCTTTCTTT. Amino acids: CASSQELGQGNTEAFF.

At least ten counts were recorded for this clonotype. The chain couples TRBV10-3 to TRBJ1-1; D call uncertain. Looked up from germline, CDR1 is ENHRY and CDR2 is SYGVKD. CDR3 length equals 12 residues. V lost 11 bases and J lost 1, with 11 bases in between. CDR3 nucleotides: TGTGCCTCATCGACCAAGAACACTGAAGCTTTCTTT. The encoded protein is CASSTKNTEAFF.

In this sample, this clonotype turned up many times. The CDR3 spells CASSTRVRGALSEKLFF. DNA of the CDR3: TGTGCCAGCAGTACCAGGGTCCGAGGGGCTTTAAGTGAAAAACTGTTTTTT. This sequence joins TRBV6-2 or TRBV6-3 and TRBJ1-4; D is possibly TRBD1 (5 bases). The CDR3 has 17 residues. V was trimmed by 5 bases and J by 7 bases, leaving 23 bases between them. Germline V gives CDR1 MNHEY, CDR2 SVGEGT.

The chain combines TRBV30 with TRBJ1-5; D is unresolved. V gave up 4 bases and J gave up 2 bases, with 9 bases separating them. The germline V gene has CDR1 GTSNPN and CDR2 SVGIG (reference sequence). This CDR3 is built from 13 residues. The CDR3, as DNA: TGTGCCTGGAATCCGGGAGGCAATCAGCCCCAGCATTTT. Its translation is CAWNPGGNQPQHF.

This clonotype has a count of ten or more. This chain joins TRBV7-3 and TRBJ2-1, with unresolved D. Trimming removed 4 bases from V and 2 bases from J, with 6 bases in between. Germline CDR1 and CDR2: SGHTA and FQGTGA. The CDR3 loop spans 13 amino acids. CDR3 residues: CASSSFTYNEQFF. CDR3 nucleotide sequence: TGTGCCAGCAGCTCCTTTACCTACAATGAGCAGTTCTTC.

This clonotype was recorded many times. The chain combines TRBV2 with TRBJ2-1; 9 bases match TRBD1. The J segment lost 6 bases and the V segment lost 4 bases, leaving 4 bases of the junction unmatched. The CDR3 loop spans 14 amino acids. Germline loops: CDR1 SNHLY, CDR2 FYNNEI. The CDR3 is CASSAGTGFNEQFF. In DNA, the CDR3 is TGTGCCAGCAGTGCCGGGACAGGGTTCAATGAGCAGTTCTTC.

The chain carries TRBV3-1 and TRBJ1-6; D perhaps matches TRBD1 (6 bases). V was cut by 6 bases and J by 10 bases, with 16 bases left in between. The CDR3 length is 14 residues. Per germline, CDR1 LGHDT and CDR2 YNNKEL (reference sequence). DNA for the CDR3: TGTGCCAGCAGATTCGACAGGCTTGGGTCACCCCTCCACTTT. It encodes CASRFDRLGSPLHF.

This clonotype appeared many times. The V gene is TRBV7-2, the J gene TRBJ1-2, with D hard to call. CDR1 and CDR2 (germline): SGHTA, FQGNSA. V was trimmed by 4 bases and J by 12 bases, leaving 21 bases between them. This CDR3 region has 14 residues. The CDR3 protein is CASSYLVAPGLDTF. The DNA for the CDR3 is TGTGCCAGCAGCTACCTTGTTGCGCCTGGTTTGGACACCTTC.

The CDR3 DNA sequence: TGCAGCGTCCAGGGGGCCGCCGAGCAGTACTTC. Amino acids: CSVQGAAEQYF. The chain has TRBV29-1 and TRBJ2-7; 8 bases fit TRBD1. This CDR3 spans 11 amino acids. CDR1 and CDR2 from the germline V gene are SQVTM and ANQGSEA. V lost 6 bases, J lost 6 bases, and 4 bases stayed unmatched.

The chain uses TRBV27 and TRBJ2-3, with a possible D match to TRBD2 (5 bases). The CDR3 extends over 14 amino acids. Germline V gives CDR1 MNHEY, CDR2 SMNVEV (reference sequence). V was clipped by 3 bases and J by 3 bases, with 10 bases between them. The DNA for the CDR3 is TGTGCCAGCAGTTTGGACGGGGTTACAGATACGCAGTATTTT. As protein: CASSLDGVTDTQYF.

This clonotype was picked up many times. The chain has TRBV20-1 and TRBJ2-5; the match to TRBD1 covers 7 bases. The V gene's germline CDR1 is DFQATT and CDR2 SNEGSKA (reference sequence). The CDR3 extends over 16 amino acids. V shed 2 bases, J shed 1 base, and the junction held 10 bases outside the gene matches. CDR3 protein: CSARPLDRVRQETQYF. The CDR3 region has the DNA TGCAGTGCTAGACCACTTGACAGGGTTCGCCAAGAGACCCAGTACTTC.

This clonotype was recorded at least ten times. The chain is built from TRBV4-1 and TRBJ1-5; maybe TRBD1 (5 bases). From germline, CDR1 is MGHRA and CDR2 YSYEKL. The V gene lost 4 bases and the J gene lost 3 bases, with 19 bases spanning the gap. The CDR3 totals 17 residues. The CDR3 protein is CASSPQRVRAPNQPQHF. CDR3 DNA sequence: TGCGCCAGCAGCCCCCAACGAGTCAGGGCACCCAATCAGCCCCAGCATTTT.

This clonotype was counted ten times or more. Possible read error: a much larger clone is one base away. The V and J genes are TRBV7-2 and TRBJ2-5; no clear D gene. CDR3 length: 14 amino acids. The V and J ends lost 5 bases and 2 bases respectively, with 12 bases between them. Germline values: CDR1 SGHTA, CDR2 FQGNSA. The CDR3 protein is CASSLIRVQETQYF. DNA of the CDR3: TGTGCCAGCAGCCTTATAAGGGTACAAGAGACCCAGTACTTC.

This chain links TRBV6-1 with TRBJ1-4, with 7 positions matching TRBD1. Unmatched junction bases numbered 9, after V lost 6 bases and J lost 2 bases. The CDR3 extends over 16 amino acids. The germline CDR1 and CDR2 sequences are MNHNS and SASEGT. The CDR3 sequence is CASSHRQGQTNEKLFF. The CDR3 DNA reads as TGTGCCAGCAGCCACCGACAGGGCCAGACTAATGAAAAACTGTTTTTT.

J is TRBJ1-5 and V is TRBV5-6, with D maybe TRBD1 (5 bases). Per the germline V gene, CDR1 is SGHDT and CDR2 is YYEEEE. V was trimmed by 3 bases and J by 6 bases, leaving 10 bases between them. The CDR3 has 13 amino acids. The CDR3 loop is CASSSGRGQPQHF. The CDR3, as DNA: TGTGCCAGCAGCTCAGGGAGGGGTCAGCCCCAGCATTTT.

This clonotype was detected ten times or more. The gene calls are TRBV12-3 or TRBV12-4 and TRBJ1-6; the D is unclear. Trimming pared 3 bases from V and 16 bases from J, leaving 16 bases between. This CDR3 has 13 residues. This chain's CDR3 is CASSLVTGTGLHF. The CDR3 DNA is TGTGCCAGCAGTTTGGTAACGGGAACGGGACTCCACTTT.

This clonotype was recorded at least ten times. The rearrangement uses TRBV4-1 and TRBJ2-7; 9 nucleotides match TRBD1. V shed 1 base, J shed 4 bases, and the junction held 5 bases outside the gene matches. The CDR3 runs 15 residues. The germline gives CDR1 MGHRA, CDR2 YSYEKL. CDR3 protein: CASSQAGTGFYEQYF. Written as DNA, the CDR3 is TGCGCCAGCAGCCAAGCCGGGACAGGGTTTTACGAGCAGTACTTC.

This clonotype was recorded many times. The chain uses TRBV7-9 and TRBJ1-1; possibly TRBD1 for D (5 bases). CDR1 is SEHNR, CDR2 FQNEAQ, per germline (reference sequence). V was trimmed by 2 bases and J by 2 bases, leaving 15 bases between them. The CDR3 sequence is 16 residues long. CDR3 loop: CASSLIPGRGNTEAFF. CDR3 in DNA: TGTGCCAGCAGCTTAATACCGGGACGGGGAAACACTGAAGCTTTCTTT.

This clonotype was seen more than once but under ten times. CDR3 protein: CASSIDGRGSIYEQYF. DNA for the CDR3: TGTGCCAGTAGTATAGATGGGCGGGGTTCAATCTACGAGCAGTACTTC. The chain couples TRBV19 to TRBJ2-7, with D possibly matching TRBD2 (6 bases). Germline V gene sequence: CDR1 LNHDA, CDR2 SQIVND (reference sequence). Trimming shortened V by 0 bases and J by 3 bases, and 15 bases separated the two germline ends. This CDR3 contains 16 residues.

This clonotype appeared many times. The V call is TRBV20-1, the J call TRBJ2-5, with 10 bases that match TRBD2. This CDR3 comprises 14 residues. Germline assignment: CDR1 DFQATT and CDR2 SNEGSKA (reference sequence). The CDR3 loop is CSAQLLAGEETQYF. The CDR3 coding sequence is TGCAGCGCGCAACTCCTAGCGGGGGAAGAGACCCAGTACTTC.